This TCR beta chain comes out of a study of cytomegalovirus exposure and HLA in healthy donors. Study-level results: V- and J-gene trimming of TCR beta was linked (in a later analysis) to a missense DCLRE1C variant. A reported reduction in N-insertions relative to the roughly 610-donor mean was seen in an Asian-associated ancestry cluster in a later analysis.

Trimming stripped 4 bases from V and 5 bases from J, with 6 bases between. This CDR3 has 11 residues. CDR1 and CDR2 (germline): SQVTM, ANQGSEA. PCR involved 60 Vbeta and 13 Jbeta primers. Sequencing used immunoSEQ multiplex PCR; TCRdb keeps in-frame clones, though not all of them. The repertoire has around 230,000 clones, around 78% of them found once; the top ten carry less than 0.6%. On this clone itself: The antigen remains unidentified.

V gene TRBV29-1 combines with J gene TRBJ2-1; D remains unclear. The clonotype comes from a boy between 5 and 17 years old in good health and CMV-seronegative. Sequences were obtained from PBMCs. The CDR3 is CSVGSNNEQFF. The CDR3 nucleotides read TGCAGCGTTGGGAGTAACAATGAGCAGTTCTTC.